This T cell receptor (beta chain) derives from a study of cytomegalovirus exposure and HLA in healthy donors (dated by TCRdb to about 2017). Background for the entire study: An earlier analysis of 550 to 700 of the donors reported 250 to 350 Gb of sequence data and roughly 100 million unique TCR beta sequences from 150 million to 200 million T cells. The number of donors typed differed by locus, with roughly 629-640 for A, B, C, DRB1 and DQB1, over 500 for DQA1, over 600 for DPA1, and some 440 for DPB1. The study aimed to test whether cataloging public T cell receptors could reveal signatures of past pathogen exposure. In an earlier analysis of over 550 of the donors, high-throughput TCR beta sequencing was used to judge whether each TCR beta V gene segment behaved as functional or pseudogenic. To study patterns of TCR occurrence, a later analysis re-analyzed previously published TCR beta repertoires from 666 donors and added high-resolution HLA genotyping. Among the roughly 400 genotyped donors, around 81% belonged to the genetic ancestry cluster associated with self-reported Caucasian donors. On average, roughly 250,000 unique TCR beta nucleotide sequences were sequenced per donor among a few hundred genotyped donors of the cohort, with approximately 18% of those sequences being non-productive. About 300 gigabases of sequencing data and approximately 85 million unique TCR sequences were included in an early release covering about 600 HLA-typed donors. The later analysis used no new phenotypic data to find candidate immune exposures, relying instead on TCR beta sequences and their occurrence across donors. In addition to the first cohort of roughly 670 subjects, a separate validation cohort of over 90 different subjects was used. In a later genetic analysis, genome-wide SNP genotypes for 398 of the 666 donors were used, and that subset was treated as a discovery cohort. Using immunosequencing, the study profiled T cell repertoires from fewer than 850 subjects and related those repertoires to cytomegalovirus serostatus. Every discovery cohort repertoire had been produced on one sequencing platform. Donor age, sex, ethnicity and CMV serostatus were collected together with the repertoire data. Class I and class II HLA loci were covered by the typing at four-digit resolution. Because of strong linkage in the cohort, roughly five DR-DQ haplotypes were treated as single units for association and clustering. To predict cytomegalovirus infection status, the study brought together high-throughput TCR immunosequencing, statistical association of individual TCRs with disease status, and machine learning. Points the paper makes about the study in general: Linkage disequilibrium might explain the correlated functional status among segregating V segments, but an unknown experimental factor could not be ruled out. A further reported finding was that TCR beta sequences accurately predicted the HLA-A and HLA-B alleles for most subjects in the first cohort. A cluster of highly shared sequence variants was judged likely to be a technical artifact of the sequencing pipeline. Because some donors lacked HLA typing at each locus, the association tests relied only on the typed subset. In a later analysis, TCR association rates were found to vary across HLA loci, with the most associated TCRs seen for DRB1 alleles and the fewest for HLA-C alleles. It was suggested by the authors that the approach could potentially be generalized to other disease states and immunological phenotypes. A later genetic analysis associated a missense DCLRE1C variant with V-gene and J-gene trimming of TCR beta chains, and an independent cohort replicated the association. This cohort had only TCR beta chains sequenced, and the lack of alpha or paired-chain data limited which features could be detected. In a later analysis, HLA-associated TCR beta chains were found to be more clonally expanded and to have lower generation probabilities than equally common non-associated chains. Assigning TCR associations to individual alleles was difficult when HLA alleles, especially DR and DQ, strongly co-occurred. At a false discovery rate of 0.05, a later analysis linked 15,000 to 20,000 TCR beta sequences to specific HLA alleles. Compared with the approximately 720-donor mean, donors in an Asian-associated ancestry cluster had fewer N-insertions in productive TCRs, according to a later genetic analysis. In a later analysis, most CMV-associated TCR beta chains were found to appear HLA-restricted, with HLA associations seemingly driven largely by CMV exposure. In the study, approximately 150 TCR beta chains were listed as associated with cytomegalovirus. In a later analysis, several top co-occurrence clusters were reported to appear linked to parvovirus B19, influenza, CMV and Epstein-Barr virus. In an earlier analysis of approximately 590 of the donors, most TCR beta V segments appeared in productive rearrangements about 90% or about 30% of the time, broadly matching IMGT annotations. Most TCR sequences were observed very rarely across donors, whereas some public TCRs were present in many individuals. The 87-base-pair reads could not distinguish some IMGT-functional V segments, including TRBV6-2 and TRBV6-3, so those segments were excluded. Immune exposure information for the cohort was limited to CMV serostatus. Three of the identified cytomegalovirus-associated TCR beta chains were confirmed in vitro to be specific for cytomegalovirus antigens. Seventeen rarely observed V segments, including chromosome 9 orphons, were excluded from the earlier analysis of some 590 of the donors because counts were too low. Sequencing depth was assumed to be roughly uniform across donors in the presence/absence analyses, though that assumption may not hold. The classifier was reported to diagnose cytomegalovirus status with high specificity and sensitivity in both the original and validation cohorts.

The germline V gene (reference sequence) provides CDR1 LNHDA and CDR2 SQIVND. Its CDR3 holds 16 amino acids, cysteine through phenylalanine. The CDR3 DNA has 48 bases and is translated from base 1. V ends up 2 bases short and J 0 bases short, with an unmatched junction base count of 6. The library relied on the immunoSEQ multiplex PCR assay. For the multiplex PCR, a mixture combining 60 forward primers for TCR Vbeta segments and 13 reverse primers for TCR Jbeta segments was used. Amplification of the CDR3 region of rearranged TCR beta genes was performed with a multiplex PCR assay on genomic DNA. The Illumina HiSeq System was used to sequence the amplified TCR beta libraries as 87-base-pair reads. The study's own analysis went as follows. Across the roughly 600 repertoires, a later analysis counted 60 million to 90 million unique TCR beta chains, approximately 12 million of which were shared by at least two donors. To remove PCR and sequencing errors, raw reads were error-corrected and collapsed into unique sequences using a nearest-neighbor algorithm that merged closely related sequences. CDR3 sequences were aligned to IMGT reference sequences to assign V, D and J gene segments. For a sequence to be retained, at least a six-nucleotide match to both a V gene segment and a J gene segment was required. Rearrangements were called productive when the CDR3 lacked stop codons and stayed in frame with V and J; all others were non-productive. Following IMGT convention, CDR3 was defined as the stretch from the second conserved V-encoded cysteine to the conserved J-encoded phenylalanine. Sequences without an unambiguous match to a single V gene segment were excluded from the earlier analysis of approximately 560 of the donors. In an earlier analysis of approximately 550 of the donors, V segments were called functional above 56.7% productive rearrangements and were called segregating when the between-donor standard deviation exceeded 5%. A statistical classification framework was built for diagnosing cytomegalovirus status from the catalog of TCR beta chain sequences. In a later analysis, TCR nucleotide sequences were compared against IMGT/GENE-DB human TR gene sequences so that V and J genes could be assigned. A later analysis assigned CDR3 sequences and most-parsimonious VDJ recombination scenarios with the TCRdist pipeline. A later analysis defined each TCR beta chain by its CDR3 amino acid sequence plus V-gene family, and excluded reads lacking a unique V-gene family. As a way to deal with suspected cross-contamination and a sequencing artifact, a later analysis dropped roughly 620 nucleotide sequences that were highly shared and had low generation probability. For each public chain, a later analysis derived a clonal expansion index from normalized ranks of inferred template counts within each repertoire. In a later analysis, generation probabilities were computed with a VDJ recombination model fitted to out-of-frame rearrangements, and the resulting probabilities were checked against IGoR. In a later analysis, hypergeometric tests were used to score TCR-TCR, TCR-HLA and TCR-CMV co-occurrence, with a repertoire-size bias correction applied to TCR pairs. False discovery rates were estimated in a later analysis by permuting HLA or CMV assignments 20 times. In a later analysis, co-occurring TCRs were grouped using DBSCAN, and TCRdist sequence similarity was added for clustering within HLA-allele-positive subsets. Repertoires with fewer than 30,000 or more than 120,000 public chains were left out of co-occurrence clustering, as were several repertoires with anomalous nucleotide sharing. As stored in TCRdb, this immuneACCESS dataset retains in-frame rearrangements with V and J assigned. A fraction of the clones does not appear; measured against another copy, unresolved V genes explain less than half of the discrepancy, and the remainder lacks a known reason. V and J calls and clone size come straight from that table; D and trimming were deduced from the DNA. This sample comprises about 110,000 clones, over 65% of them detected only once. The ten biggest clones cover about 5% of the sample.

As for this clone: What this receptor recognizes is not known. No qualities accompany the bases; no much larger clone lies one base away.

The cohort consisted of 600 to 750 healthy bone marrow donors. At the time of sampling, all cohort members were nominally healthy, though unrecorded immune exposures were likely present. The donor tested CMV seropositive and was one of the 289 seropositive cohort members. Every donor gave a peripheral blood sample, and the peripheral blood mononuclear cells from that sample were used for TCR beta sequencing. The Qiagen DNeasy Blood Extraction Kit was used to extract genomic DNA from the blood cell samples. This sequence originates from a female donor in good health and CMV-seropositive. Material for sequencing was PBMCs. In this chain, TRBV19 is recombined with TRBJ2-7; TRBD1 aligns with 8 central bases. The sequenced DNA is TGTGCCAGTAGTATACGACAGGGGTCCATCTCCTACGAGCAGTACTTC. The resulting protein is CASSIRQGSISYEQYF.